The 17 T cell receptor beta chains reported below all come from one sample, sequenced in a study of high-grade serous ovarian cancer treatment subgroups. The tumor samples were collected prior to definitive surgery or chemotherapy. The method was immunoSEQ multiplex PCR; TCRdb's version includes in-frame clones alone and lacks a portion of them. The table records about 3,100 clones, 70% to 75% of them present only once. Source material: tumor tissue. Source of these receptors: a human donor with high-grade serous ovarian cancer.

The CDR3 here is CAWKGAGQKPEAFF. CDR3 bases: TGTGCCTGGAAGGGGGCCGGACAGAAACCCGAAGCTTTCTTT. The chain is built from TRBV30 and TRBJ1-1, with TRBD1 matching 7 bases. Germline V CDR1 and CDR2: GTSNPN, SVGIG (reference sequence). V lost 4 bases to trimming and J lost 8 bases; unmatched junction nucleotides: 13. The CDR3 is 14 amino acids.

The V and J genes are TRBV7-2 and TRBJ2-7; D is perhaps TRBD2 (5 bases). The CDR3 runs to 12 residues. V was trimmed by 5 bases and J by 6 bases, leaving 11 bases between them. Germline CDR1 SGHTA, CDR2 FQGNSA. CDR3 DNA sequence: TGTGCCAGCAGCGCGGACTTGGGCGAGCAGTACTTC. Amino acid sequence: CASSADLGEQYF.

The CDR3: CASKGQDYGYTF. CDR3 bases: TGTGCCAGCAAGGGGCAGGACTATGGCTACACCTTC. The chain carries TRBV27 and TRBJ1-2, with D tentatively TRBD1 (5 bases). Deletions cut 7 bases from V and 3 bases from J, with 9 bases between. The CDR3 is 12 amino acids. Germline-derived CDR1 and CDR2 are MNHEY and SMNVEV (reference sequence).

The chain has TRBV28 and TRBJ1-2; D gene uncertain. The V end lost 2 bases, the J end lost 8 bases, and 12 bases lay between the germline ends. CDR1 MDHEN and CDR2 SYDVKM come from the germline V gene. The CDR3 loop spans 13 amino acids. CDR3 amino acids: CASSLDRAKGYTF. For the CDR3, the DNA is TGTGCCAGCAGTTTAGATAGGGCCAAAGGCTACACCTTC.

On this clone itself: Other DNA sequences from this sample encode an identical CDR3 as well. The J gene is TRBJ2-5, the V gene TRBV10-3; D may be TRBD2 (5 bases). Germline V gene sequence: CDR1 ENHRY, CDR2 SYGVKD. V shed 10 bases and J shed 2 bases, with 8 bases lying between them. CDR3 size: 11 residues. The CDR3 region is CATSGQETQYF. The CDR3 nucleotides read TGTGCCACCTCGGGACAAGAGACCCAGTACTTC.

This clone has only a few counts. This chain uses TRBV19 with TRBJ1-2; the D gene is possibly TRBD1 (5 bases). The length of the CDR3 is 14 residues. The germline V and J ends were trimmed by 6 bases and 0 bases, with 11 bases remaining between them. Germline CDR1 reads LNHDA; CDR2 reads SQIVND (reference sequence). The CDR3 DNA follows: TGTGCCAGTAGGGAGCAGGGCGCTAACTATGGCTACACCTTC. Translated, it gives CASREQGANYGYTF.

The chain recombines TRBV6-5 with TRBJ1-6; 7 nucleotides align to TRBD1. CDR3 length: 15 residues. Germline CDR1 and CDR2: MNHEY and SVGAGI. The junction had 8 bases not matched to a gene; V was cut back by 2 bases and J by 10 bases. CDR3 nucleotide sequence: TGTGCCAGCAGTTACACGACAGGGACGGACTCACCCCTCCACTTT. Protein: CASSYTTGTDSPLHF.

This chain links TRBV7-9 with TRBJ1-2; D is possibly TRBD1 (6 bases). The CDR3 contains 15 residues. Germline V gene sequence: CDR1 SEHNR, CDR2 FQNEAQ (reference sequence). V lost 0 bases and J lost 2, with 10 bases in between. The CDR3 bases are TGTGCCAGCAGCTTAGCTGGAACAGGGAACTATGGCTACACCTTC. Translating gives CASSLAGTGNYGYTF.

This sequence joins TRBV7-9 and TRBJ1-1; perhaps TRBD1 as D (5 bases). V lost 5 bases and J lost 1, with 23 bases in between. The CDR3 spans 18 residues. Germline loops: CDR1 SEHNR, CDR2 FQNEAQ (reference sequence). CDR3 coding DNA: TGTGCCAGCAGCCCCCTTACATCGTCTCAGGGAAAGAACACTGAAGCTTTCTTT. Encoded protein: CASSPLTSSQGKNTEAFF.

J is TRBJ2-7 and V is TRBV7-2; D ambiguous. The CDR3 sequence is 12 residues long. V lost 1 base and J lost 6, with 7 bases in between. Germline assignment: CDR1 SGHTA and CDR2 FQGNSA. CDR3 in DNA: TGTGCCAGCAGCTTAGATGTCGGCGAGCAGTACTTC. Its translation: CASSLDVGEQYF.

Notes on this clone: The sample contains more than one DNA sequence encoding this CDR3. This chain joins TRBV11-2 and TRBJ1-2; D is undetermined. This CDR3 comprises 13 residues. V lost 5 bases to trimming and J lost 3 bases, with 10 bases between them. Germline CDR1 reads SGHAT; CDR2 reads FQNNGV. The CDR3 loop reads CASSPGQDYGYTF. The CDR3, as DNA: TGTGCCAGCAGCCCGGGTCAGGACTATGGCTACACCTTC.

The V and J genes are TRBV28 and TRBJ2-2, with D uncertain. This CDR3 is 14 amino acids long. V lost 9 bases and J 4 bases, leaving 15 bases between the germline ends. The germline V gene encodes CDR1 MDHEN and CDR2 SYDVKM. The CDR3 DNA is TGTGCCAGTTCGTCCGGAGAGGTCACCGGGGAGCTGTTTTTT. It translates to CASSSGEVTGELFF.

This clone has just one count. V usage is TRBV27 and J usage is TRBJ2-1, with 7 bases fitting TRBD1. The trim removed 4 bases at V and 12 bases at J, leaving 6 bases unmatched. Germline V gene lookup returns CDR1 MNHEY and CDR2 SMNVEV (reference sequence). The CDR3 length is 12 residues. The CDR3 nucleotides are TGTGCCAGCAGTTACCCGACAGGGCCGCAGTTCTTC. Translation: CASSYPTGPQFF.

The CDR3 DNA reads TGTGCCAGTGGGGGCCCTAACTATGGCTACACCTTC. Translation gives CASGGPNYGYTF. The V and J genes are TRBV28 and TRBJ1-2, with a weak D call TRBD1 (6 bases). The CDR3 has 12 amino acids. Between the trimmed V and J ends, which lost 9 bases and 0 bases, there was a span of 8 bases. From germline, CDR1 is MDHEN and CDR2 SYDVKM.

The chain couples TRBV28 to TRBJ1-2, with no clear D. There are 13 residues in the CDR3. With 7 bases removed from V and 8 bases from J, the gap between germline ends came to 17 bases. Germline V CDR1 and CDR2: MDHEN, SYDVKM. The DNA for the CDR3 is TGTGCCAGCAACACCCCCGCTCACGGCGGCTACACCTTC. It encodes CASNTPAHGGYTF.

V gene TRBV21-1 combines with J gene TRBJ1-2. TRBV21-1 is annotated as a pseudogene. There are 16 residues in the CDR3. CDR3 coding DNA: TGTGCCAGCAGCAAAGCACGGGCGGTAGCTAACTATGGCTACACCTTC. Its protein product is CASSKARAVANYGYTF.

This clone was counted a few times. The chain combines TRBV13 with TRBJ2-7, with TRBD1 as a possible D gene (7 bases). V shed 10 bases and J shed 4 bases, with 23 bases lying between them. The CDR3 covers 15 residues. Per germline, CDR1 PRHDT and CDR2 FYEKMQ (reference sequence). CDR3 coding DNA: TGTGCCAAGACAGGGTGGGTCGGGGGTCGGTACGAGCAGTACTTC. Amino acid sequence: CAKTGWVGGRYEQYF.